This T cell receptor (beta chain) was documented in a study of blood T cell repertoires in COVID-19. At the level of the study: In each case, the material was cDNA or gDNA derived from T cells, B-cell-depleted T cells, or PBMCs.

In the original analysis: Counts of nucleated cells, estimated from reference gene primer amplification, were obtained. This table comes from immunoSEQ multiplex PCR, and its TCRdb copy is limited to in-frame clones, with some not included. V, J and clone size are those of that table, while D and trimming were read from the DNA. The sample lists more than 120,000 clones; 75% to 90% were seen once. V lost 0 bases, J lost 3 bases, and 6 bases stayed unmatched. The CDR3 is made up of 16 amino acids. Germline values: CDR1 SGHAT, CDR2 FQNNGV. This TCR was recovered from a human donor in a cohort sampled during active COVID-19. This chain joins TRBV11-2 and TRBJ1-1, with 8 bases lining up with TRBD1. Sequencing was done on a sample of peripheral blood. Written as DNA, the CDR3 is TGTGCCAGCAGCTTAGATTATGGACAGGGCTACACTGAAGCTTTCTTT. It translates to CASSLDYGQGYTEAFF.